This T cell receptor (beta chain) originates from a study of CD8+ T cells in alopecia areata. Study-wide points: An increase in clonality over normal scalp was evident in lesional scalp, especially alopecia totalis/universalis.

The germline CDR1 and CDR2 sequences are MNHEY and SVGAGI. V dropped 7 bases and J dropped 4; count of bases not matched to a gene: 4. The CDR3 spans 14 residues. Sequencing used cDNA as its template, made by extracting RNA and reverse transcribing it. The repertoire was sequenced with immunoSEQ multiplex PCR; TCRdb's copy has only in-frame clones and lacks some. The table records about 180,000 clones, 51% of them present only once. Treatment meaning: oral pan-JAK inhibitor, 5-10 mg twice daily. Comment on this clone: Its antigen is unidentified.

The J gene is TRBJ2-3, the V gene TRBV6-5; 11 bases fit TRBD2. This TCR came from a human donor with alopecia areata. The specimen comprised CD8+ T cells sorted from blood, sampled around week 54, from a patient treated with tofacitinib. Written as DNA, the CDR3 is TGTGCCAGCAATAGCGGGGGGGCCGCAGATACGCAGTATTTT. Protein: CASNSGGAADTQYF.